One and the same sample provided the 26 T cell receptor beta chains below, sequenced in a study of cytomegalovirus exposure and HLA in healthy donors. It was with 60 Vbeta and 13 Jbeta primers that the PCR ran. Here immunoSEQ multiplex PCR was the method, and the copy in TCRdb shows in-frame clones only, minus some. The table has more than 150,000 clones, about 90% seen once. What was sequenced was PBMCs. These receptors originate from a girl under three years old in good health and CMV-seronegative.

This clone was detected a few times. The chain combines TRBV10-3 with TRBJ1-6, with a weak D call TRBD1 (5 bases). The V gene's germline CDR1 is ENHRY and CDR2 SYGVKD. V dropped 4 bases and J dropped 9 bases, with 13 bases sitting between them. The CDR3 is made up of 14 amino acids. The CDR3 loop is CAISGMQGGSPLHF. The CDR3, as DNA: TGTGCCATCAGTGGGATGCAGGGAGGTTCACCCCTCCACTTT.

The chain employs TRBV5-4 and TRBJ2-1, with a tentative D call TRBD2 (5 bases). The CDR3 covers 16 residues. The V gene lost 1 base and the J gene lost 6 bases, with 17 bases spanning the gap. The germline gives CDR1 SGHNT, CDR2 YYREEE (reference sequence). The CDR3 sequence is CASSLPGGWAGNEQFF. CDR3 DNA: TGTGCCAGCAGCTTGCCGGGCGGGTGGGCCGGCAATGAGCAGTTCTTC.

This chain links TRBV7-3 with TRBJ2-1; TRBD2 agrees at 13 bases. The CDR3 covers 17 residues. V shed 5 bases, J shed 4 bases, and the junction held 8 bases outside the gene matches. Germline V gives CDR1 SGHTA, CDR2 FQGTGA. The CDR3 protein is CASSTWTSGSSYNEQFF. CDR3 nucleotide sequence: TGTGCCAGCAGCACATGGACTAGCGGGAGCTCATACAATGAGCAGTTCTTC.

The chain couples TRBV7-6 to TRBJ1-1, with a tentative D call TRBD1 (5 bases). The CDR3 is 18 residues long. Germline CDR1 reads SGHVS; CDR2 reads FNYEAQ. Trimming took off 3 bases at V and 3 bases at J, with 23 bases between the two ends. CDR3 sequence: CASSLSLAWQGRDTEAFF. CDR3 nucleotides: TGTGCCAGCAGCTTGTCCTTAGCATGGCAGGGTAGGGACACTGAAGCTTTCTTT.

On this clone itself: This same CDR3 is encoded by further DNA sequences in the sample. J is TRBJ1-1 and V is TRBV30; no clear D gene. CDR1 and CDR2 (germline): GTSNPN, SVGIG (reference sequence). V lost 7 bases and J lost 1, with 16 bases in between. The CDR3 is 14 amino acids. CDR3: CASLHRIANTEAFF. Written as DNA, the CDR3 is TGTGCCTCTCTACACCGCATAGCGAACACTGAAGCTTTCTTT.

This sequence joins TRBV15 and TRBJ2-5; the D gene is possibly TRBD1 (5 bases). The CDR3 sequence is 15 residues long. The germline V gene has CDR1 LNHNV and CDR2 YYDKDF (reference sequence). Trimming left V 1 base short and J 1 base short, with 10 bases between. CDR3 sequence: CATSRVQGGQETQYF. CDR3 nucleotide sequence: TGTGCCACCAGCAGAGTTCAGGGTGGCCAAGAGACCCAGTACTTC.

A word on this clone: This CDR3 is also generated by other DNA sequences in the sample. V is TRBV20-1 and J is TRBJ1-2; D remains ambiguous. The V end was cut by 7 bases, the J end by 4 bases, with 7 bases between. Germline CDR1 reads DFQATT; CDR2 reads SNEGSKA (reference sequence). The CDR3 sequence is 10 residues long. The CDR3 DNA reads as TGCAGTGTCCCACTCTATGGCTACACCTTC. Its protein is CSVPLYGYTF.

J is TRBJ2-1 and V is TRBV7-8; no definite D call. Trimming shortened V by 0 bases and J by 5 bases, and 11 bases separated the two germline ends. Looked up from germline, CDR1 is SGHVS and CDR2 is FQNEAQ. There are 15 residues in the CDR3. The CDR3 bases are TGTGCCAGCAGCTTAGCGAGTCAGGCCCACAATGAGCAGTTCTTC. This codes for CASSLASQAHNEQFF.

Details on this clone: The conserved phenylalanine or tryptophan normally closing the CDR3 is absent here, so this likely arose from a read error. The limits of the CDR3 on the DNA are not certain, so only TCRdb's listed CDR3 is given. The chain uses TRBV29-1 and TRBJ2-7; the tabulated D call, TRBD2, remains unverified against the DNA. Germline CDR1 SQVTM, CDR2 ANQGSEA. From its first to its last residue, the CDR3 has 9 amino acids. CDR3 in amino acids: CSVDSGEGL.

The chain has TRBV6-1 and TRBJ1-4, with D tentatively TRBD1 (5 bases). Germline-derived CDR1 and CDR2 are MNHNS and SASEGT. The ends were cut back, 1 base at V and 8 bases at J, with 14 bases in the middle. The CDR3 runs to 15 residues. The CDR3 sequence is CASSEVAGPLEKLFF. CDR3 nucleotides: TGTGCCAGCAGTGAAGTGGCAGGGCCCCTCGAAAAACTGTTTTTT.

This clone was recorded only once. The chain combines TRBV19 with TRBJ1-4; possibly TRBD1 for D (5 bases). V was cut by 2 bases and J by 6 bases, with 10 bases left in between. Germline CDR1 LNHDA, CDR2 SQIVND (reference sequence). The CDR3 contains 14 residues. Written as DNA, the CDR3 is TGTGCCAGTAGTATACAGGGCGGGGATGAAAAACTGTTTTTT. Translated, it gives CASSIQGGDEKLFF.

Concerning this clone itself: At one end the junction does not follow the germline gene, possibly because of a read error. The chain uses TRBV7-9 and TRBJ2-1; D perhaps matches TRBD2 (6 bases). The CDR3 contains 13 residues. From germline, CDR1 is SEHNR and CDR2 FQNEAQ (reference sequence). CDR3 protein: CSSRPGTRNEQFF. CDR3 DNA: TGTTCCAGCAGACCAGGGACTCGGAATGAGCAGTTCTTC.

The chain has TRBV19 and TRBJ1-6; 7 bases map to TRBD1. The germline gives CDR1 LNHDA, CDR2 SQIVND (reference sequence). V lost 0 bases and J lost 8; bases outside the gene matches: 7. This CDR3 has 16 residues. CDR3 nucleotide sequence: TGTGCCAGTAGTATAGACCCCGGACAGGCGGATTCACCCCTCCACTTT. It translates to CASSIDPGQADSPLHF.

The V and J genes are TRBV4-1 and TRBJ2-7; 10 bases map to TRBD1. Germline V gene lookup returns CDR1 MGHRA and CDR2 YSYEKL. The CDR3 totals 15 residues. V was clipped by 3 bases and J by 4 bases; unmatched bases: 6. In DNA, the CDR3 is TGCGCCAGCAGCCACGGGACAGGGGTGTTGTACGAGCAGTACTTC. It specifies CASSHGTGVLYEQYF.

CDR3 amino acids: CASSPSSGRISGANVLTF. In DNA form, the CDR3 reads TGTGCCAGCAGCCCCTCTAGCGGGAGGATTTCTGGGGCCAACGTCCTGACTTTC. The chain links TRBV7-6 to TRBJ2-6; 11 positions agree with TRBD2. The CDR3 spans 18 residues. Germline CDR1 and CDR2: SGHVS and FNYEAQ. V lost 5 bases and J lost 1; bases outside the gene matches: 7.

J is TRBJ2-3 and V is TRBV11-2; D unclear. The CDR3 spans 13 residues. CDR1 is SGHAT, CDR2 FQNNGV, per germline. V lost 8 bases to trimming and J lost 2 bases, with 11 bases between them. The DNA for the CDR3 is TGTGCCAGCCGGGTGTGGCACACAGATACGCAGTATTTT. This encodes CASRVWHTDTQYF. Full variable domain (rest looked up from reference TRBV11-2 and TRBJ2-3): EAGVAQSPRYKIIEKRQSVAFWCNPISGHATLYWYQQILGQGPKLLIQFQNNGVVDDSQLPKDRFSAERLKGVDSTLKIQPAKLEDSAVYLCASRVWHTDTQYFGPGTRLTVL.

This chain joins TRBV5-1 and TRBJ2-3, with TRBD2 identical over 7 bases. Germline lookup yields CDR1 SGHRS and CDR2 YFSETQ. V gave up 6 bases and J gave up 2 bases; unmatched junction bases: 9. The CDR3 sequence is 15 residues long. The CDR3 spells CASKGGSGNTDTQYF. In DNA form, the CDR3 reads TGCGCCAGCAAGGGAGGGAGCGGCAACACAGATACGCAGTATTTT. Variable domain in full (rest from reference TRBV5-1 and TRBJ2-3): KAGVTQTPRYLIKTRGQQVTLSCSPISGHRSVSWYQQTPGQGLQFLFEYFSETQRNKGNFPGRFSGRQFSNSRSEMNVSTLELGDSALYLCASKGGSGNTDTQYFGPGTRLTVL.

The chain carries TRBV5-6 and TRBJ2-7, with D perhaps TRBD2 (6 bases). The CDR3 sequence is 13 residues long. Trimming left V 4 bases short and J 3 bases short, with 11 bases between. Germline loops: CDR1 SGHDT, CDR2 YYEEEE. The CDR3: CASSRDSNYEQYF. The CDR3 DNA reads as TGTGCCAGCAGCCGGGACTCAAACTACGAGCAGTACTTC.

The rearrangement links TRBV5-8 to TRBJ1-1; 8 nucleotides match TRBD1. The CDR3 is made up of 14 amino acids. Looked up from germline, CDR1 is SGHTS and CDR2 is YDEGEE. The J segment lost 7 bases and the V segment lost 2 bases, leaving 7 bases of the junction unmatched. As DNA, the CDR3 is TGTGCCAGCAGCTTTTACCAGGGGGCAGGTGAAGCTTTCTTT. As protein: CASSFYQGAGEAFF.

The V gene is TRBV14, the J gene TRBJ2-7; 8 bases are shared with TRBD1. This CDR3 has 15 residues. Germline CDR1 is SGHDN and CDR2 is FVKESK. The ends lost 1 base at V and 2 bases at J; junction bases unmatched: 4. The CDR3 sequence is CASSQVRDRPYEQYF. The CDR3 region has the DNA TGTGCCAGCAGCCAAGTCCGGGACAGGCCCTACGAGCAGTACTTC.

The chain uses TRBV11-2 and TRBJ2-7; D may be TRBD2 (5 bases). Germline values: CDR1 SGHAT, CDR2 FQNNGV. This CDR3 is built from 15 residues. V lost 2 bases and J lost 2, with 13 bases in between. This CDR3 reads CASSLIHGITYEQYF. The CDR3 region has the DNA TGTGCCAGCAGCTTAATCCACGGGATAACCTACGAGCAGTACTTC. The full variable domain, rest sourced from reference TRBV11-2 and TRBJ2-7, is EAGVAQSPRYKIIEKRQSVAFWCNPISGHATLYWYQQILGQGPKLLIQFQNNGVVDDSQLPKDRFSAERLKGVDSTLKIQPAKLEDSAVYLCASSLIHGITYEQYFGPGTRLTVT.

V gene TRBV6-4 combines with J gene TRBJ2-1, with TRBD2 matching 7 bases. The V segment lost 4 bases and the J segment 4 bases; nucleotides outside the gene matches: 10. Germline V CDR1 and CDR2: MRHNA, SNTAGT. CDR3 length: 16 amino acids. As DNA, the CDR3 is TGTGCCAGCAGTGTTTCTGGGGCTAGCGGATACAATGAGCAGTTCTTC. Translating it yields CASSVSGASGYNEQFF.

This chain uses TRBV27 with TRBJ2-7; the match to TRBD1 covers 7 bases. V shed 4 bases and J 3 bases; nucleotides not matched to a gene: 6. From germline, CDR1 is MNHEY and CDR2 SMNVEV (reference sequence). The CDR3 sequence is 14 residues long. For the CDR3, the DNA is TGTGCCAGCAGTTCGACAGGGTTTGGCTACGAGCAGTACTTC. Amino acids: CASSSTGFGYEQYF.

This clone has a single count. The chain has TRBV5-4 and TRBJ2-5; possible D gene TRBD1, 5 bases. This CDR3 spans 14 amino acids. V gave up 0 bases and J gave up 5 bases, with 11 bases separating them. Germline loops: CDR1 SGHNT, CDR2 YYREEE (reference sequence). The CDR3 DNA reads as TGTGCCAGCAGCTTGGCAGGGTCTAGTGAGACCCAGTACTTC. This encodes CASSLAGSSETQYF.

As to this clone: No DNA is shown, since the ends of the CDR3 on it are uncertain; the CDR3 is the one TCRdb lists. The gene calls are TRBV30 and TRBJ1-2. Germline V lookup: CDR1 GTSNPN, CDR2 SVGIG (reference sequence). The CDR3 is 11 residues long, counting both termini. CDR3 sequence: CAWRRWAGGTF.

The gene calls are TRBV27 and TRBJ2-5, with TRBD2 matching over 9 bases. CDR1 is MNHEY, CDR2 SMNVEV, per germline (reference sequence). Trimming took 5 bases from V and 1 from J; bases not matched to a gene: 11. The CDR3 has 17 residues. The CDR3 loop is CASSPRRGAGGQETQYF. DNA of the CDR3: TGTGCCAGCAGTCCGCGACGGGGAGCGGGGGGCCAAGAGACCCAGTACTTC.